This TCR beta chain was sequenced for a study of blood T cell repertoires in COVID-19. Profiled with immunoSEQ multiplex PCR; TCRdb holds only in-frame clones, not every one. The sample gives 190,000 or so clones, around 83% of which show up once; 2.5% to 3% is in the top ten. Losses at the gene ends were 3 bases for V and 1 base for J; bases not matched to a gene: 6. Germline V CDR1 and CDR2: SGDLS, YYNGEE. The CDR3 contains 15 residues. This receptor was taken from a man aged 50-59 years with active or convalescent COVID-19. The rearrangement links TRBV9 to TRBJ2-7, with 8 nucleotides matching TRBD1. What was sequenced was peripheral blood. Here the CDR3 DNA reads TGTGCCAGCAGCGCCGGACAGGGCACATCCTACGAGCAGTACTTC. Residues: CASSAGQGTSYEQYF.